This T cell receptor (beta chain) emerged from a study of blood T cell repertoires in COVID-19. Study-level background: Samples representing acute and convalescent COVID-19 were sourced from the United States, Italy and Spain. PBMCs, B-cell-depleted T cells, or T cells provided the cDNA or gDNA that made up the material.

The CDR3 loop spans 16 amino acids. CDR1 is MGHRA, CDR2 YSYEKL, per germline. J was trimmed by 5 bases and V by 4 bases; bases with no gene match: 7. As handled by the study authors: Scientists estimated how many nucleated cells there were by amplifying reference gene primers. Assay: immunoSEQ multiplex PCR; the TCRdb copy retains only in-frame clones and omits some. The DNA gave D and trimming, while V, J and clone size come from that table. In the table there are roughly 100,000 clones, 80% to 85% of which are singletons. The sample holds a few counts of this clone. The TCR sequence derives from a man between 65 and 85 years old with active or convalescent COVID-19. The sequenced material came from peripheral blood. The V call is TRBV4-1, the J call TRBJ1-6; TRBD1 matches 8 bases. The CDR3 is CASSRTGLVNNSPLHF. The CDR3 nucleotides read TGCGCCAGCAGCCGGACAGGGCTAGTTAATAATTCACCCCTCCACTTT.